This T cell receptor (beta chain) was sequenced during a study of T cell responses to AZD1222 COVID-19 vaccine. Findings and caveats of the study: Sampled repertoires all dated from after the peak T cell response.

The CDR3 sequence is 15 residues long. The V and J ends lost 2 bases and 4 bases respectively, with 14 bases between them. CDR1 and CDR2 (germline): SGHTA, FQGTGA. Worth noting for this clone: Its cognate antigen is unknown.

Method: immunoSEQ multiplex PCR; TCRdb's copy keeps in-frame clones and lacks some. The data contain about 88,000 clones, roughly 91% of them seen just once; the ten biggest clones take up approximately 3.7%. The sequenced sample was peripheral blood, obtained on day 0 of AZD1222 vaccination. The source is an adult in good health. The rearrangement links TRBV7-3 to TRBJ1-1, with a possible D match to TRBD1 (6 bases). CDR3 sequence: CASSLAQGRITEAFF. The CDR3 DNA follows: TGTGCCAGCAGCTTAGCTCAGGGGAGGATCACTGAAGCTTTCTTT.